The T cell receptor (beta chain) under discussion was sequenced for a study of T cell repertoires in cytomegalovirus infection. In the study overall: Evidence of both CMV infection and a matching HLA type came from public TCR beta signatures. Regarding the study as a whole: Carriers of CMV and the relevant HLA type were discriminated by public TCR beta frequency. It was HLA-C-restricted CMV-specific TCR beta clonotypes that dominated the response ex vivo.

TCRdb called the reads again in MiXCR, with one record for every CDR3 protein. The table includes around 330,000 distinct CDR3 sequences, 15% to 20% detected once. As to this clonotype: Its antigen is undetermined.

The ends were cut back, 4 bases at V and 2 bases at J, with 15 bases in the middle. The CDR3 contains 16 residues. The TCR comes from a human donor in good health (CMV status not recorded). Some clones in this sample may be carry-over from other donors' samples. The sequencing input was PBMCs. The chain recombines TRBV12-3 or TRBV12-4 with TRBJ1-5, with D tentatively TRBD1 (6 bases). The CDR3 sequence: CASSSTGTNGNQPQHF. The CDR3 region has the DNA TGTGCCAGCAGTTCCACCGGGACAAACGGCAATCAGCCCCAGCATTTT.